Detailed here is one T cell receptor (beta chain). What it binds is not known. The V gene's germline CDR1 is MNHEY and CDR2 SVGAGI. The trim removed 5 bases at V and 5 bases at J, leaving 7 bases unmatched. The CDR3 totals 14 residues. Data came from immunoSEQ multiplex PCR; TCRdb stores just in-frame clones and leaves some out. In the table there are approximately 82,000 clones, around 78% of which are singletons. This entry is derived from a study of OX40 agonist ivuxolimab in advanced cancers. Overall study results and limits: CD8+ T cells were the subset that, on average, had more expanded clones than CD4+.

Source: CD4+ or CD8+ T cells sorted from blood, taken in a trial of the OX40 agonist ivuxolimab. This chain joins TRBV6-5 and TRBJ1-1; 8 nucleotides align to TRBD1. This sequence was found in an adult with an advanced solid tumor such as melanoma, head and neck, liver or kidney cancer. The CDR3 is CASSPRDRQTEAFF. CDR3 nucleotide sequence: TGTGCCAGCAGTCCCCGGGACAGGCAGACTGAAGCTTTCTTT.